This record covers a single T cell receptor beta chain. This clone's antigen is unknown. No base quality information exists; no much larger clone differs at one position. The immunoSEQ hsTCRB assay version 4 in survey mode was used to sequence TCRbeta repertoires from genomic DNA. Genomic DNA was diluted to about 9.9 ng/uL, using up to about 1 ug per sample for TCRbeta sequencing. As for the authors' bioinformatics: TCRbeta data were analyzed in ImmunoSeq Analyzer 3.0, with diversity computed on productive nucleotide rearrangements. The improved Chao index was used to estimate lower-bound TCR diversity, and the Gini coefficient was used to estimate clonality using the Immunarch R package. When different nucleotide rearrangements encoded the same CDR3beta amino acid sequence, each rearrangement was treated as a distinct clonotype. Differential abundance analysis identified TCRbeta sequences significantly enriched in antigen-responding cells relative to anti-CD3/anti-CD28-activated cells. GLIPH2 grouped TCRs by predicted peptide-MHC specificity, both within each participant and across combined participant data sets. This immuneACCESS table, as held by TCRdb, lists in-frame sequences with V and J called but not all clones. Of the missing ones, under half trace to an unresolved V gene in checked studies; the others have no known cause. V and J calls and clone size are those listed in that table; D and trimming were worked out from the DNA. Present in this sample are roughly 20,000 clones, approximately 64% of which were seen just once. The ten most abundant clones make up 8% to 9% of the sample.

The entry originates in a study of persistence of HIV-infected CD4 T cells (dated by TCRdb to the early 2020s). Regarding the research as a whole: Participants had been on suppressive ART for a median of around 8 years. TCRbeta sequencing assessed the clonality of all cells in each sorted population, while proviral sequencing assessed the clonality of infected cells. Peripheral blood samples of up to about 200 mL were obtained at multiple time points, with the exception of a couple of participants, for whom leukapheresis was performed at a single time point. The study isolated CMV- and HIV-1 Gag-responding CD4+ T cells from ART-treated individuals to examine antigen-driven clonal expansion of HIV-1-infected cells. In the cross-participant TCR cluster analysis, 8 participants were included for CMV and roughly seven participants were included for Gag.

Explained via the paper, the treatment or condition label denotes: suppressive antiretroviral therapy. Lysates of CMV-infected fibroblasts at about 9.5 ug/mL were used to stimulate the cells. Sorting of responding CD4+ T cells was based on upregulation of both CD40 ligand and CD69. HIV-1-infected adults in whom suppressive ART had been started during chronic infection were enrolled as participants. For at least 4 years, the participants' plasma HIV-1 RNA had been undetectable, below 50 copies/mL. To be included, a participant needed positive CMV serology and a CD4+ T cell count above 400 cells/uL. Before stimulation, PBMCs were isolated using density centrifugation and depleted of CD8+ T cells. For around 17 hours, CD8-depleted PBMCs were stimulated with anti-CD28/CD49d costimulation, a CD40-blocking antibody, and enfuvirtide, which was added to prevent new infections. Sorting was done on either a Beckman Coulter MoFlo Legacy or an XDP sorter, and propidium iodide was used to exclude dead cells. Genomic DNA was extracted using the QIAamp DNA Mini Kit for samples with more than one million cells and using the Quick-DNA Microprep Kit for all other samples.

What the research found in general, with its limitations: Degenerate expanded CDR3beta sequences were enriched in antigen-responding cells, suggesting convergent selection of CD4+ responses to CMV and Gag. The study involved few individuals and tested only a limited range of antigens. Within the same sorted populations, TCR oligoclonality correlated with proviral oligoclonality. TCRbeta richness in CMV- and Gag-responding cells was significantly lower than in anti-CD3/anti-CD28-responding cells; CMV-responding cells had higher oligoclonality than CD3/CD28-stimulated and Gag-responding cells. Bulk TCR analyses could not be limited to the rare CMV-responding cells that actually contained HIV-1 proviruses.

The TCR comes from an adult woman with HIV who was CMV-seropositive. This specimen consisted of CD4+ T cells sorted from PBMCs after approximately 18-hour stimulation, obtained from a patient who received antiretroviral therapy. Explained via the paper, the cell subset or site label denotes: CD40L+CD69+ CD4 T cells responding to CMV lysate.

DNA sequence: TGTGCCATCAGTGATAAGGAAGGCTATGGCTACACCTTC. Its product reads: CAISDKEGYGYTF. This chain is built from TRBV10-3 and TRBJ1-2; no D segment can be confidently identified. The CDR3 runs 13 amino acids, cysteine and phenylalanine included. Here the CDR3 DNA is all that survives: 39 bases in frame from base 1. V loses 3 bases, J loses 4 bases, and the germline ends lie 9 bases apart. The germline V gene specifies ENHRY as CDR1 and SYGVKD as CDR2.